This section outlines one TCR beta chain sequence together with its context. Using its own MiXCR run on the 5' RACE reads, TCRdb lists one record per CDR3 protein. The sample has some 320,000 distinct CDR3 sequences, 13% to 15% seen once; the top ten hold 21%. This sample is part of a study of T-cell memory formation after mild COVID-19. The TCR comes from a man aged 18 to 29 who had mild COVID-19 (a few samples of this study predate the infection). Cell type and time point are not known. The sequencing sample was made of PBMCs or a T cell subset sorted from them (not recorded which).

The CDR3 nucleotides are TGTGCCAGCAGTTTGGGCAGGTTCAATCAGCCCCAGCATTTT. The encoded protein is CASSLGRFNQPQHF. The J gene is TRBJ1-5, the V gene TRBV27; D not resolved. This CDR3 spans 14 amino acids. Trimming shortened V by 3 bases and J by 3 bases, and 9 bases separated the two germline ends. Germline values: CDR1 MNHEY, CDR2 SMNVEV (reference sequence).